One sample yielded the 21 T cell receptor beta chains listed below, sequenced in a study of OX40 agonist ivuxolimab in advanced cancers. The repertoire was sequenced with immunoSEQ multiplex PCR; TCRdb's copy has only in-frame clones and lacks some. The table shows 53,000 or so clones, with roughly 86% occurring only once. Sequencing was performed on CD4+ or CD8+ T cells sorted from blood, taken in a trial of the OX40 agonist ivuxolimab. These receptors came from an adult with an advanced solid tumor such as melanoma, head and neck, liver or kidney cancer.

The chain recombines TRBV6-6 with TRBJ1-4; a possible D gene is TRBD1 (6 bases). The ends were cut back, 6 bases at V and 3 bases at J, with 11 bases in the middle. Germline V gene sequence: CDR1 MNHNY, CDR2 SVGAGI (reference sequence). The CDR3 totals 14 residues. This CDR3 is CASRQGSPNEKLFF. The CDR3 DNA follows: TGTGCCAGCAGACAGGGCAGCCCTAATGAAAAACTGTTTTTT.

This sequence joins TRBV5-6 and TRBJ1-5; D not resolved. CDR1 SGHDT and CDR2 YYEEEE come from the germline V gene. Between the trimmed V and J ends, which lost 1 base and 4 bases, there was a span of 9 bases. This CDR3 has 14 amino acids. CDR3 nucleotides: TGTGCCAGCAGCTTGCGCGGTCCTAATCAGCCCCAGCATTTT. Its translation: CASSLRGPNQPQHF.

The rearrangement links TRBV28 to TRBJ2-4; no clear D. Germline CDR1 and CDR2: MDHEN and SYDVKM. Trimming stripped 5 bases from V and 0 bases from J, with 11 bases between. The CDR3 loop spans 15 amino acids. The CDR3 nucleotides are TGTGCCAGCAGTCCCCCCGAACTAGCCAAAAACATTCAGTACTTC. Translation: CASSPPELAKNIQYF. The entire variable domain, with the rest obtained from reference TRBV28 and TRBJ2-4, is as follows: DVKVTQSSRYLVKRTGEKVFLECVQDMDHENMFWYRQDPGLGLRLIYFSYDVKMKEKGDIPEGYSVSREKKERFSLILESASTNQTSMYLCASSPPELAKNIQYFGAGTRLSVL.

The chain is built from TRBV2 and TRBJ2-1; D is unclear. Germline CDR1 and CDR2: SNHLY and FYNNEI. The CDR3 contains 14 residues. V lost 6 bases and J 0 bases, leaving 9 bases between the germline ends. CDR3 in amino acids: CASSPRSSYNEQFF. DNA for the CDR3: TGTGCCAGCAGCCCCAGGAGCTCCTACAATGAGCAGTTCTTC.

The genes are TRBV20-1 and TRBJ1-2; D gene uncertain. The CDR3 loop spans 11 amino acids. CDR1 and CDR2 from the germline V gene are DFQATT and SNEGSKA (reference sequence). Trimming removed 6 bases from V and 4 bases from J, with 9 bases in between. The CDR3 region has the DNA TGCAGTGCCCCCCGCGGCTATGGCTACACCTTC. Translation gives CSAPRGYGYTF.

V usage is TRBV29-1 and J usage is TRBJ1-3, with D possibly being TRBD1 (5 bases). Germline-derived CDR1 and CDR2 are SQVTM and ANQGSEA. The CDR3 spans 18 residues. Deletions cut 4 bases from V and 0 bases from J, with 22 bases between. For the CDR3, the DNA is TGCAGCGTTGCTTTGACAGACACCTCCCCACGCTCTGGAAACACCATATATTTT. Translated: CSVALTDTSPRSGNTIYF.

The chain links TRBV5-1 to TRBJ2-3, with unresolved D. CDR3 size: 12 residues. The V gene lost 4 bases and the J gene lost 4 bases, with 7 bases spanning the gap. Germline V gives CDR1 SGHRS, CDR2 YFSETQ. CDR3 in DNA: TGCGCCAGCAGCATGATCGCAGATACGCAGTATTTT. It specifies CASSMIADTQYF.

This rearrangement joins TRBV6-5 to TRBJ1-1; weak D call: TRBD1 (5 bases). Germline CDR1 and CDR2: MNHEY and SVGAGI. This CDR3 contains 15 residues. V lost 4 bases to trimming and J lost 3 bases, with 15 bases between them. The CDR3 DNA reads TGTGCCAGCAGTTTACGGTGGGGAGGGGACACTGAAGCTTTCTTT. Protein: CASSLRWGGDTEAFF.

As for this clone: The junction departs from germline at one end; a sequencing error may be responsible. V gene TRBV28 combines with J gene TRBJ1-2; 7 bases fit TRBD1. The CDR3 is 14 residues long. The germline gives CDR1 MDHEN, CDR2 SYDVKM. The CDR3 here is CASSADRVDYGYAF. CDR3 nucleotides: TGTGCCAGCAGTGCTGACAGGGTAGACTATGGCTACGCCTTC.

The chain is built from TRBV11-2 and TRBJ1-4, with a weak D call TRBD1 (5 bases). Trimming left V 5 bases short and J 7 bases short, with 14 bases between. Germline V gene lookup returns CDR1 SGHAT and CDR2 FQNNGV. The CDR3 covers 14 residues. Written as DNA, the CDR3 is TGTGCCAGCAGCCCACACAGGAATGGTGAAAAACTGTTTTTT. Residues: CASSPHRNGEKLFF.

This chain joins TRBV28 and TRBJ1-2, with 8 bases that match TRBD1. V lost 2 bases, J lost 8 bases, and 4 bases stayed unmatched. The germline V gene encodes CDR1 MDHEN and CDR2 SYDVKM. The CDR3 length is 13 residues. CDR3 DNA: TGTGCCAGCAGTTTAGGACAGGGCGTCGGCTACACCTTC. Residues: CASSLGQGVGYTF.

The chain has TRBV4-2 and TRBJ2-7; D is uncertain. Per the germline V gene, CDR1 is LGHNA and CDR2 is YNFKEQ. The V end lost 0 bases, the J end lost 3 bases, and 9 bases lay between the germline ends. The CDR3 has 14 residues. In DNA form, the CDR3 reads TGTGCCAGCAGCCAAGAGTACTTAAACTACGAGCAGTACTTC. Translated, it gives CASSQEYLNYEQYF.

This chain joins TRBV4-1 and TRBJ1-2; D is ambiguous. Germline CDR1 reads MGHRA; CDR2 reads YSYEKL. V gave up 5 bases and J gave up 4 bases, with 29 bases separating them. The CDR3 runs to 19 residues. CDR3 in DNA: TGCGCCAGCAGCTATAGCTCCGGGCCTAAGGAGGCCCGTGGCTATGGCTACACCTTC. Its protein is CASSYSSGPKEARGYGYTF.

The CDR3 protein is CATLDGSSYNEQFF. CDR3 bases: TGTGCCACCTTGGACGGAAGCTCCTACAATGAGCAGTTCTTC. The V call is TRBV15, the J call TRBJ2-1; D ambiguous. The CDR3 contains 14 residues. Trimming removed 8 bases from V and 0 bases from J, with 11 bases in between. CDR1 and CDR2 (germline): LNHNV, YYDKDF (reference sequence). Full variable domain (rest looked up from reference TRBV15 and TRBJ2-1): DAMVIQNPRYQVTQFGKPVTLSCSQTLNHNVMYWYQQKSSQAPKLLFHYYDKDFNNEADTPDNFQSRRPNTSFCFLDIRSPGLGDTAMYLCATLDGSSYNEQFFGPGTRLTVL.

This clone appeared a single time. The rearrangement uses TRBV19 and TRBJ2-7, with D possibly matching TRBD2 (5 bases). Between the trimmed V and J ends, which lost 10 bases and 4 bases, there was a span of 11 bases. Germline V CDR1 and CDR2: LNHDA, SQIVND (reference sequence). This CDR3 spans 11 amino acids. The DNA of the CDR3 is TGTGCCACCCGCCGGGGTTACGAGCAGTACTTC. It is translated as CATRRGYEQYF.

This clone came up a few times. The genes are TRBV10-2 and TRBJ2-2, with 12 bases fitting TRBD2. In germline, CDR1 is WSHSY, CDR2 SAAADI. Unmatched junction bases numbered 11, after V lost 4 bases and J lost 2 bases. The CDR3 has 19 residues. DNA of the CDR3: TGCGCCAGCAGTGCCCCAAGGCTAGCGGGAGGGCCAAACACCGGGGAGCTGTTTTTT. Its translation: CASSAPRLAGGPNTGELFF.

The rearrangement uses TRBV4-1 and TRBJ1-2, with TRBD1 matching over 7 bases. Losses at the gene ends were 0 bases for V and 2 bases for J; bases not matched to a gene: 9. Germline-derived CDR1 and CDR2 are MGHRA and YSYEKL. The length of the CDR3 is 17 residues. The chain's CDR3 is CASSQESQGRINYGYTF. The DNA of the CDR3 is TGCGCCAGCAGCCAAGAATCACAGGGGAGAATCAACTATGGCTACACCTTC.

The V and J genes are TRBV18 and TRBJ2-3; D possibly corresponds to TRBD1 (6 bases). Germline V CDR1 and CDR2: KGHSH, LQKENI. This CDR3 spans 14 amino acids. V was trimmed by 4 bases and J by 3 bases, leaving 11 bases between them. CDR3 coding DNA: TGTGCCAGCTCACACCTACAGGGTACAGATACGCAGTATTTT. As protein: CASSHLQGTDTQYF. The full variable domain, with the rest looked up from reference TRBV18 and TRBJ2-3, is NAGVMQNPRHLVRRRGQEARLRCSPMKGHSHVYWYRQLPEEGLKFMVYLQKENIIDESGMPKERFSAEFPKEGPSILRIQQVVRGDSAAYFCASSHLQGTDTQYFGPGTRLTVL.

The chain has TRBV29-1 and TRBJ1-5; TRBD1 is a possible D gene (5 bases). The CDR3 contains 14 residues. The V and J ends lost 4 bases and 5 bases respectively, with 15 bases between them. Germline-derived CDR1 and CDR2 are SQVTM and ANQGSEA. The CDR3 sequence: CSVVWGGQDQPQHF. CDR3 DNA sequence: TGCAGCGTTGTCTGGGGCGGGCAAGATCAGCCCCAGCATTTT.

The V gene is TRBV27, the J gene TRBJ1-1; 9 nucleotides align to TRBD1. Germline loops: CDR1 MNHEY, CDR2 SMNVEV (reference sequence). The J segment lost 1 base and the V segment lost 1 base, leaving 4 bases of the junction unmatched. This CDR3 comprises 16 residues. Here the CDR3 DNA reads TGTGCCAGCAGTTTATTACCGGGACAGGGGAACACTGAAGCTTTCTTT. It codes for CASSLLPGQGNTEAFF.

This chain links TRBV29-1 with TRBJ2-7; D might be TRBD1 (6 bases). The CDR3 spans 15 residues. CDR1 is SQVTM, CDR2 ANQGSEA, per germline. V was cut by 1 base and J by 0 bases, with 13 bases left in between. CDR3: CSVEGGTQFSYEQYF. The CDR3 DNA follows: TGCAGCGTTGAAGGAGGGACACAGTTCTCCTACGAGCAGTACTTC.